The clone carrying this T cell receptor (beta chain) was seen ten or more times. TCRdb used MiXCR to reprocess the RT-PCR reads, holding one entry per CDR3 protein. The sample carries about 680,000 distinct CDR3 sequences, 14% recorded once. Germline lookup yields CDR1 SEHNR and CDR2 FQNEAQ (reference sequence). CDR3 size: 13 residues. J was trimmed by 5 bases and V by 3 bases; bases with no gene match: 0. This TCR was recovered from a female donor in good health, serving as a healthy control. Sequencing input: memory CD4+ T cells from blood. V is TRBV7-9 and J is TRBJ1-5, with 8 bases identical to TRBD1. CDR3 region: CASSLGQDQPQHF. The CDR3 coding sequence is TGTGCCAGCAGCTTGGGACAGGATCAGCCCCAGCATTTT.